The 17 T cell receptor beta chains in this list originate from one sample, sequenced in a study of response to subunit inactivated influenza vaccine. MiXCR was run by TCRdb on the RT-PCR reads, yielding one entry per CDR3 protein. In the table there are more than 550,000 distinct CDR3 sequences, approximately 11% of which are singletons. This sample also appeared in a second study, on T cells expressing NK-cell markers. That source notes: Generation of TCR beta cDNA was performed by 5'RACE template switching incorporating UMIs.

Sequenced here: PBMCs from blood, sampled on the day of vaccination. These receptors were taken from a man aged 50-60 years who received an inactivated influenza vaccine.

V is TRBV28 and J is TRBJ2-5; TRBD2 matches 10 bases. After removal of 6 bases from V and 6 bases from J, the junction contained 10 bases not matched to a gene. This CDR3 has 15 residues. Germline lookup yields CDR1 MDHEN and CDR2 SYDVKM. In DNA form, the CDR3 reads TGTGCCAGCAGAGAAAGCGGGAGGGCCCGGAAGACCCAGTACTTC. Amino acid sequence: CASRESGRARKTQYF.

This rearrangement joins TRBV12-3 or TRBV12-4 to TRBJ2-7; no clear D gene. The germline V and J ends were trimmed by 10 bases and 4 bases, with 11 bases remaining between them. This CDR3 is 11 amino acids long. The CDR3 loop is CANSLSYEQYF. CDR3 coding DNA: TGTGCCAACAGCCTCAGTTACGAGCAGTACTTC.

This clonotype was counted a few times. This sequence joins TRBV7-9 and TRBJ1-1; 7 positions agree with TRBD1. Germline V CDR1 and CDR2: SEHNR, FQNEAQ (reference sequence). This CDR3 region has 15 residues. The junction had 8 bases not matched to a gene; V was cut back by 3 bases and J by 4 bases. This CDR3 is CASSLQTGRVTEAFF. The DNA for the CDR3 is TGTGCCAGCAGCTTGCAGACAGGGAGAGTCACTGAAGCTTTCTTT.

The CDR3 sequence: CATSEPGSGEQYF. The CDR3 DNA sequence: TGTGCCACCAGTGAGCCAGGGTCCGGCGAGCAGTACTTC. This chain connects TRBV24-1 to TRBJ2-7; D possibly corresponds to TRBD1 (5 bases). There are 13 residues in the CDR3. The germline V and J ends were trimmed by 4 bases and 6 bases, with 12 bases remaining between them. Germline values: CDR1 KGHDR, CDR2 SFDVKD.

This clonotype was seen a few times. This chain links TRBV3-1 with TRBJ2-1, with 13 positions matching TRBD2. The CDR3 totals 15 residues. The germline V gene encodes CDR1 LGHDT and CDR2 YNNKEL (reference sequence). V dropped 4 bases and J dropped 7; count of bases not matched to a gene: 4. The CDR3 region is CASSRTSGRVNEQFF. CDR3 nucleotides: TGTGCCAGCAGCCGAACTAGCGGGAGGGTAAATGAGCAGTTCTTC.

J is TRBJ1-1 and V is TRBV6-5; TRBD1 might be the D (5 bases). V was cut by 0 bases and J by 1 base, with 9 bases left in between. CDR1 is MNHEY, CDR2 SVGAGI, per germline. There are 15 residues in the CDR3. Written as DNA, the CDR3 is TGTGCCAGCAGTTACTCGAACAGGCAGAACACTGAAGCTTTCTTT. This codes for CASSYSNRQNTEAFF.

This clonotype was counted only a few times. Sequence at one end of the junction differs from germline and may be a read error. The J gene is TRBJ2-1, the V gene TRBV6-1; TRBD2 aligns across 8 bases. Germline V lookup: CDR1 MNHNS, CDR2 SASEGT. The CDR3 covers 15 residues. The CDR3 reads CASSEISGVYNEQLF. The CDR3 DNA follows: TGTGCCAGCAGTGAGATTAGCGGGGTCTACAATGAGCAGTTATTC.

In this sample, this clonotype turned up a few times. This CDR3 is CASSLAASGAVETQYF. CDR3 DNA: TGCGCCAGCAGCTTGGCGGCTAGCGGGGCTGTAGAGACCCAGTACTTC. V usage is TRBV5-1 and J usage is TRBJ2-5; TRBD2 aligns across 9 bases. Looked up from germline, CDR1 is SGHRS and CDR2 is YFSETQ. With 0 bases clipped from V and 4 bases from J, the junction kept 7 bases outside the gene matches. CDR3 length: 16 amino acids.

This clonotype has a handful of counts. The chain combines TRBV19 with TRBJ1-6, with no clear D. Germline assignment: CDR1 LNHDA and CDR2 SQIVND (reference sequence). Trimming took 8 bases from V and 6 from J, leaving 17 bases between them. The length of the CDR3 is 15 residues. CDR3 loop: CASAVGSVLNSPLHF. CDR3 DNA: TGTGCCAGTGCGGTGGGCTCCGTGCTTAATTCACCCCTCCACTTT.

This clonotype was detected a few times. The chain is built from TRBV30 and TRBJ2-1; no clear D gene. V lost 2 bases and J 6 bases, leaving 11 bases between the germline ends. Looked up from germline, CDR1 is GTSNPN and CDR2 is SVGIG (reference sequence). This CDR3 contains 13 residues. CDR3 in DNA: TGTGCCTGGAGTAGAATTCTCGTCAATGAGCAGTTCTTC. Translated: CAWSRILVNEQFF.

This clonotype was counted a few times. This chain uses TRBV6-2 or TRBV6-3 with TRBJ2-1; 13 bases map to TRBD2. The CDR3 spans 13 residues. V trimming: 6 bases; J trimming: 12 bases; junction bases outside the gene matches: 5. CDR1 is MNHEY, CDR2 SVGEGT, per germline. The CDR3 loop reads CASSPTSGGSQFF. The CDR3 region has the DNA TGTGCCAGCAGCCCGACTAGCGGGGGGTCGCAGTTCTTC.

The table lists this clonotype with a few counts. This sequence joins TRBV28 and TRBJ1-5, with D uncertain. This CDR3 has 14 amino acids. V was cut by 6 bases and J by 6 bases, with 15 bases left in between. Germline CDR1 reads MDHEN; CDR2 reads SYDVKM. The CDR3 DNA sequence: TGTGCCAGCAGCTCCAAGTCACGCAGTCAGCCCCAGCATTTT. The encoded protein is CASSSKSRSQPQHF.

The chain joins TRBV4-1 to TRBJ2-7; D might be TRBD1 or TRBD2, each matching 5 bases. V shed 0 bases and J shed 6 bases, with 18 bases lying between them. The germline V gene encodes CDR1 MGHRA and CDR2 YSYEKL. This CDR3 comprises 16 residues. This CDR3 reads CASSQDASFRGSEQYF. The CDR3, as DNA: TGCGCCAGCAGCCAAGATGCGAGTTTCCGGGGCAGCGAGCAGTACTTC.

The V and J genes are TRBV20-1 and TRBJ2-5, with unresolved D. The CDR3 covers 15 residues. Trimming stripped 7 bases from V and 0 bases from J, with 18 bases between. Germline CDR1 DFQATT, CDR2 SNEGSKA (reference sequence). CDR3 sequence reads: CSVSTRTWYQETQYF. The CDR3 DNA is TGCAGTGTCAGTACCCGGACGTGGTACCAAGAGACCCAGTACTTC.

J is TRBJ2-2 and V is TRBV9; no definite D call. Germline assignment: CDR1 SGDLS and CDR2 YYNGEE. V was clipped by 4 bases and J by 0 bases, with 10 bases between them. The CDR3 sequence is 15 residues long. CDR3: CASSHPAANTGELFF. CDR3 DNA sequence: TGTGCCAGCAGCCACCCTGCGGCGAACACCGGGGAGCTGTTTTTT.

This chain connects TRBV18 to TRBJ2-7, with TRBD1 identical over 10 bases. The CDR3 sequence is 17 residues long. In germline, CDR1 is KGHSH, CDR2 LQKENI. With 0 bases clipped from V and 1 base from J, the junction kept 6 bases outside the gene matches. This CDR3 reads CASSPPPGQGLSYEQYF. CDR3 sequence (DNA): TGTGCCAGCTCACCACCCCCGGGACAGGGGCTTTCCTACGAGCAGTACTTC.

As to this clonotype: One end of the junction does not line up with germline, which may come from a read error. The chain recombines TRBV7-8 with TRBJ1-2; unclear D gene. This CDR3 region has 12 residues. The V gene's germline CDR1 is SGHVS and CDR2 FQNEAQ. As DNA, the CDR3 is TGTGCCAGCAGCTTGGCTCTCGGCTCTCCCGCCTTC. Its protein is CASSLALGSPAF.